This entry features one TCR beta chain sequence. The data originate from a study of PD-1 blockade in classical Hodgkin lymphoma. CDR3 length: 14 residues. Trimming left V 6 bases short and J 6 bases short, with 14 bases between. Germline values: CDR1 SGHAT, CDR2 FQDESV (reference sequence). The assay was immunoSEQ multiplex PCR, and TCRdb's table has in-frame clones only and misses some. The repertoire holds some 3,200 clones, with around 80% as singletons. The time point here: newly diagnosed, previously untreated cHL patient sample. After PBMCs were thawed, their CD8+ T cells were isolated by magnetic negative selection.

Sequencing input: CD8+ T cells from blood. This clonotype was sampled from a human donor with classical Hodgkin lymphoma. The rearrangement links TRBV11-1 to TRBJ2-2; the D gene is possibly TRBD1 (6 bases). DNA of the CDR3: TGTGCCAGCAGTCAGGACAGTTACGCCGGGGAGCTGTTTTTT. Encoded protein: CASSQDSYAGELFF.